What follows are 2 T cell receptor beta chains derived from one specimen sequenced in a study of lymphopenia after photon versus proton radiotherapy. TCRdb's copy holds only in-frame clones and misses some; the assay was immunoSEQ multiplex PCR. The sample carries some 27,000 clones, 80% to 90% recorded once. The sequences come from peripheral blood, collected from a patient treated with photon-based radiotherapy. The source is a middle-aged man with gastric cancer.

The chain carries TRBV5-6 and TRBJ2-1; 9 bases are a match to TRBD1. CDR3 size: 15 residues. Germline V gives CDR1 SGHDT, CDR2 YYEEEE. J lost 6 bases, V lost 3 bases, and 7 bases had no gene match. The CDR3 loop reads CASSWTGTGINEQFF. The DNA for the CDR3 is TGTGCCAGCAGCTGGACCGGGACAGGGATCAATGAGCAGTTCTTC.

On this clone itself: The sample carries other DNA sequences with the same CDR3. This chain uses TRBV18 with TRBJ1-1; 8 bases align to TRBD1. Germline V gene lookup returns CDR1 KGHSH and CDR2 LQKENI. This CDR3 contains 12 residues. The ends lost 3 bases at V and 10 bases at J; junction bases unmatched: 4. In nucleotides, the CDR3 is TGTGCCAGCTCACCGTCCGGGACAGGAGCTTTCTTT. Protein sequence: CASSPSGTGAFF.